The 13 T cell receptor beta chains in this list originate from one sample, sequenced in a study of OX40 agonist ivuxolimab in advanced cancers. The data were produced by immunoSEQ multiplex PCR, yet TCRdb's version contains in-frame clones alone and is incomplete. The profile shows 55,000 to 80,000 clones, roughly 80% of them singletons. Material: CD4+ or CD8+ T cells sorted from blood, obtained in a trial of the OX40 agonist ivuxolimab. All receptors come from an adult with an advanced solid tumor such as melanoma, head and neck, liver or kidney cancer.

The rearrangement joins TRBV19 to TRBJ1-1; 7 nucleotides line up with TRBD1. Losses at the gene ends were 5 bases for V and 8 bases for J; bases not matched to a gene: 11. This CDR3 has 14 amino acids. The V gene's germline CDR1 is LNHDA and CDR2 SQIVND (reference sequence). The CDR3 is CASSPTGASGEAFF. In nucleotides, the CDR3 is TGTGCCAGTAGTCCAACAGGGGCCTCGGGGGAAGCTTTCTTT.

The chain recombines TRBV7-3 with TRBJ2-2, with TRBD1 matching 7 bases. Per the germline V gene, CDR1 is SGHTA and CDR2 is FQGTGA. CDR3 length: 13 residues. V lost 4 bases to trimming and J lost 7 bases; unmatched junction nucleotides: 3. The CDR3 region is CASSSQGFGELFF. CDR3 coding DNA: TGTGCCAGCAGCTCACAGGGGTTCGGGGAGCTGTTTTTT. Together with reference TRBV7-3 and TRBJ2-2, the CDR3 gives the full variable domain: GAGVSQTPSNKVTEKGKYVELRCDPISGHTALYWYRQSLGQGPEFLIYFQGTGAADDSGLPNDRFFAVRPEGSVSTLKIQRTERGDSAVYLCASSSQGFGELFFGEGSRLTVL.

The CDR3 DNA reads as TGTGCCAGCAGCACCACAGGGAACACTGAAGCTTTCTTT. Translating it yields CASSTTGNTEAFF. This chain links TRBV6-5 with TRBJ1-1; maybe TRBD1 (5 bases). The ends were cut back, 6 bases at V and 1 base at J, with 9 bases in the middle. Germline CDR1 reads MNHEY; CDR2 reads SVGAGI. The CDR3 contains 13 residues.

The rearrangement joins TRBV5-6 to TRBJ1-2, with TRBD1 identical over 12 bases. Trimming cost V 9 bases and J 5 bases; bases outside gene matches: 14. Germline assignment: CDR1 SGHDT and CDR2 YYEEEE. This CDR3 is built from 16 residues. This CDR3 is CATGGQGAGGVYGYTF. The CDR3 DNA reads as TGTGCCACCGGGGGACAGGGGGCGGGAGGCGTTTATGGCTACACCTTC.

The sample holds a few counts of this clone. The chain combines TRBV13 with TRBJ2-7, with 11 bases fitting TRBD2. Germline V CDR1 and CDR2: PRHDT, FYEKMQ (reference sequence). This CDR3 has 14 residues. J gave up 6 bases and V 5 bases, and 6 bases lay outside the gene matches. Here the CDR3 reads CASSLSGGAFEQYF. CDR3 nucleotides: TGTGCCAGCAGCCTTAGCGGGGGGGCCTTCGAGCAGTACTTC.

The chain employs TRBV7-2 and TRBJ2-7, with D perhaps TRBD1 (5 bases). CDR1 and CDR2 from the germline V gene are SGHTA and FQGNSA. The CDR3 has 13 residues. Trimming stripped 4 bases from V and 4 bases from J, with 11 bases between. DNA of the CDR3: TGTGCCAGCAGCTCCACAGGAGATTACGAGCAGTACTTC. As protein: CASSSTGDYEQYF.

This clone was observed a single time. The rearrangement links TRBV7-2 to TRBJ2-5; 12 positions agree with TRBD2. CDR3 size: 18 residues. With V trimmed by 2 bases and J by 2 bases, 9 bases remained unmatched. The germline gives CDR1 SGHTA, CDR2 FQGNSA. CDR3 loop: CASSLRLAGGLKQETQYF. The CDR3 nucleotides are TGTGCCAGCAGCTTAAGGCTAGCGGGAGGGCTAAAGCAAGAGACCCAGTACTTC.

The sample holds one count of this clone. This chain joins TRBV7-2 and TRBJ1-2, with D uncertain. Trimming took off 6 bases at V and 7 bases at J, with 9 bases between the two ends. CDR3 length: 11 residues. CDR1 and CDR2 from the germline V gene are SGHTA and FQGNSA. The CDR3 nucleotides are TGTGCCAGCAGTCCGGTGGGTGGCTACACCTTC. This encodes CASSPVGGYTF.

This clone turned up a few times. The CDR3 is CAWTQQGTNQPQHF. CDR3 coding DNA: TGTGCCTGGACTCAACAGGGAACGAATCAGCCCCAGCATTTT. This sequence joins TRBV30 and TRBJ1-5, with a possible D match to TRBD1 (6 bases). CDR3 length: 14 amino acids. V lost 4 bases and J 4 bases, leaving 14 bases between the germline ends. Germline loops: CDR1 GTSNPN, CDR2 SVGIG (reference sequence).

J is TRBJ1-1 and V is TRBV7-9; 8 bases are shared with TRBD1. This CDR3 contains 15 residues. Germline V gene sequence: CDR1 SEHNR, CDR2 FQNEAQ (reference sequence). V shed 5 bases and J 5 bases; nucleotides not matched to a gene: 10. This CDR3 is CASSVHRGGYTEAFF. CDR3 DNA: TGTGCCAGCAGCGTACACAGGGGGGGATATACTGAAGCTTTCTTT. The variable domain in full, completed from reference TRBV7-9 and TRBJ1-1, reads DTGVSQNPRHKITKRGQNVTFRCDPISEHNRLYWYRQTLGQGPEFLTYFQNEAQLEKSRLLSDRFSAERPKGSFSTLEIQRTEQGDSAMYLCASSVHRGGYTEAFFGQGTRLTVV.

V usage is TRBV5-1 and J usage is TRBJ2-1; possibly TRBD2 for D (6 bases). The CDR3 runs 14 residues. Germline CDR1 is SGHRS and CDR2 is YFSETQ. V dropped 8 bases and J dropped 4 bases, with 16 bases sitting between them. The CDR3 loop reads CASFRDGLYNEQFF. The DNA for the CDR3 is TGCGCCAGTTTCCGGGACGGACTATACAATGAGCAGTTCTTC.

A single count supports this clone. V and J are TRBV6-5 and TRBJ2-7, with 10 bases identical to TRBD1. V lost 5 bases, J lost 4 bases, and 8 bases stayed unmatched. Germline assignment: CDR1 MNHEY and CDR2 SVGAGI. CDR3 length: 15 residues. In DNA, the CDR3 is TGTGCCAGCAGTGCCCCGGGACAGGGGATTTACGAGCAGTACTTC. Translated: CASSAPGQGIYEQYF.

The genes are TRBV4-3 and TRBJ1-2, with 7 bases that match TRBD1. The length of the CDR3 is 14 residues. Germline V gives CDR1 LGHNA, CDR2 YSLEER. J lost 8 bases, V lost 0 bases, and 6 bases had no gene match. DNA of the CDR3: TGCGCCAGCAGCCAAGATTTGAGGGGGCGAGGCTACACCTTC. Its protein product is CASSQDLRGRGYTF.